This TCR beta chain was identified during a study of blood T cell repertoires in COVID-19. Study information: The United States, Italy and Spain provided the acute and convalescent COVID-19 samples. PBMCs, B-cell-depleted T cells, or T cells were the source of the cDNA or gDNA that made up the material.

The repertoire was sequenced with immunoSEQ multiplex PCR; TCRdb's copy has only in-frame clones and lacks some. The table shows some 180,000 clones, with about 80% occurring only once. The germline gives CDR1 KGHSH, CDR2 LQKENI. Germline trimming cut 5 bases from V and 1 base from J; bases unmatched to any gene: 10. This CDR3 contains 16 residues. The sample was peripheral blood. J is TRBJ1-1 and V is TRBV18; TRBD1 matches at 7 bases. This sequence originates from a woman aged 55-69 years with COVID-19, enrolled during active disease. The CDR3 DNA reads as TGTGCCAGCTCAAACAGGGGTCTAGGGTCGAACACTGAAGCTTTCTTT. It translates to CASSNRGLGSNTEAFF.